The 30 T cell receptor beta chains reported below all come from one sample, sequenced in a study of CD8 T cells in ankylosing spondylitis. A single record per CDR3 protein comes from TCRdb applying MiXCR to the 5' RACE reads. The sample lists roughly 130,000 distinct CDR3 sequences, 7% occurring once. Sequenced: blood, either unsorted or a sorted T cell fraction (not recorded which). These receptors all come from a male donor with ankylosing spondylitis or in good health (not recorded which).

This clonotype was counted at least ten times. V is TRBV7-2 and J is TRBJ1-6; D possibly corresponds to TRBD1 (6 bases). The CDR3 extends over 15 amino acids. Germline-derived CDR1 and CDR2 are SGHTA and FQGNSA. Trimming stripped 3 bases from V and 5 bases from J, with 11 bases between. The CDR3 loop reads CASSLGAGNNSPLHF. CDR3 sequence (DNA): TGTGCCAGCAGCTTGGGGGCAGGGAATAATTCACCCCTCCACTTT.

This clonotype was recorded at least ten times. The chain uses TRBV5-6 and TRBJ1-1; TRBD1 might be the D (5 bases). V was clipped by 1 base and J by 3 bases, with 13 bases between them. This CDR3 comprises 15 residues. Germline CDR1 is SGHDT and CDR2 is YYEEEE. CDR3 sequence (DNA): TGTGCCAGCAGCTTGACCAGGGTTGACGACACTGAAGCTTTCTTT. Residues: CASSLTRVDDTEAFF.

The rearrangement joins TRBV3-1 to TRBJ1-2, with 8 bases that match TRBD1. CDR1 and CDR2 from the germline V gene are LGHDT and YNNKEL (reference sequence). This CDR3 spans 14 amino acids. Trimming cost V 4 bases and J 10 bases; bases outside gene matches: 11. This chain's CDR3 is CASSPGQGARVYTF. CDR3 DNA: TGTGCCAGCAGCCCCGGGCAGGGGGCGCGGGTCTACACCTTC.

This clonotype was observed many times. The chain combines TRBV6-1 with TRBJ1-4, with 9 bases lining up with TRBD1. With V trimmed by 6 bases and J by 7 bases, 6 bases remained unmatched. Germline V gene data show CDR1 as MNHNS and CDR2 as SASEGT. This CDR3 is 14 amino acids long. As DNA, the CDR3 is TGTGCCAGCAGGTCTGGACAGGGGTCTGAAAAACTGTTTTTT. It codes for CASRSGQGSEKLFF.

This clonotype was counted at least ten times. The rearrangement uses TRBV6-2 or TRBV6-3 and TRBJ2-1, with D uncertain. CDR1 MNHEY and CDR2 SVGEGT come from the germline V gene. Trimming shortened V by 6 bases and J by 0 bases, and 9 bases separated the two germline ends. The CDR3 runs to 14 residues. For the CDR3, the DNA is TGTGCCAGCAGCTCGCGGAGCTCCTACAATGAGCAGTTCTTC. This sequence encodes CASSSRSSYNEQFF.

This clonotype has at least ten counts. The gene calls are TRBV5-1 and TRBJ2-7; 8 nucleotides line up with TRBD1. This CDR3 spans 13 amino acids. The germline gives CDR1 SGHRS, CDR2 YFSETQ. After removal of 5 bases from V and 5 bases from J, the junction contained 6 bases not matched to a gene. The CDR3 here is CASRTTGAHEQYF. DNA of the CDR3: TGCGCCAGCAGGACGACAGGGGCCCACGAGCAGTACTTC.

This clonotype occurred many times. The chain has TRBV20-1 and TRBJ2-5; tentatively, D is TRBD1 (6 bases). The germline CDR1 and CDR2 sequences are DFQATT and SNEGSKA (reference sequence). The V and J ends lost 6 bases and 5 bases respectively, with 22 bases between them. The CDR3 contains 15 residues. The CDR3 nucleotides are TGCAGTGCCTTCAGGGGTAGGGTAGGTTGGGAGACCCAGTACTTC. This sequence encodes CSAFRGRVGWETQYF.

This clonotype came up many times. The V call is TRBV28, the J call TRBJ1-5; the D is unclear. The length of the CDR3 is 14 residues. Germline V lookup: CDR1 MDHEN, CDR2 SYDVKM. Trimming stripped 2 bases from V and 4 bases from J, with 9 bases between. The CDR3 loop reads CASSLMSTNQPQHF. In DNA, the CDR3 is TGTGCCAGCAGTTTAATGTCCACGAATCAGCCCCAGCATTTT.

This clonotype was counted ten times or more. The chain has TRBV20-1 and TRBJ1-6; D is unresolved. Per germline, CDR1 DFQATT and CDR2 SNEGSKA (reference sequence). There are 13 residues in the CDR3. The CDR3 spells CRIGFQDNSPLHF. The CDR3 coding sequence is TGCAGGATAGGGTTTCAGGATAATTCACCCCTCCACTTT.

At least ten counts were recorded for this clonotype. The J gene is TRBJ2-7, the V gene TRBV6-6; 9 bases agree with TRBD2. This CDR3 has 16 amino acids. V was pared by 2 bases and J by 1 base, with 6 bases of the junction left unmatched. Germline CDR1 reads MNHNY; CDR2 reads SVGAGI (reference sequence). CDR3: CASSYKAGGGSYEQYF. The CDR3 coding sequence is TGTGCCAGCAGTTACAAGGCGGGGGGGGGGTCCTACGAGCAGTACTTC.

A note on this clonotype: This clone may be a read error of a much larger clone one base away. This chain joins TRBV20-1 and TRBJ2-5; weak D call: TRBD2 (5 bases). The CDR3 consists of 14 residues. CDR1 and CDR2 (germline): DFQATT, SNEGSKA (reference sequence). Trimming took off 3 bases at V and 0 bases at J, with 11 bases between the two ends. The DNA of the CDR3 is TGCAGTGCTAGTCCGGGGAATTACCAAGAGACCCAGTACTTC. Encoded protein: CSASPGNYQETQYF.

This clonotype was seen repeatedly, ten times or more. The V call is TRBV29-1, the J call TRBJ2-7; perhaps TRBD1 as D (6 bases). This CDR3 contains 13 residues. Germline V CDR1 and CDR2: SQVTM, ANQGSEA. Deletions cut 7 bases from V and 0 bases from J, with 13 bases between. The CDR3 spells CSGVDRSSYEQYF. CDR3 coding DNA: TGCAGCGGCGTGGACAGAAGCTCCTACGAGCAGTACTTC.

This clonotype was recorded at least ten times. V usage is TRBV12-3 or TRBV12-4 and J usage is TRBJ1-2; D is unclear. The V gene lost 3 bases and the J gene lost 6 bases, with 14 bases spanning the gap. The CDR3 is made up of 14 amino acids. CDR3 loop: CASSFRRSTDGYTF. CDR3 in DNA: TGTGCCAGCAGTTTTAGACGGTCGACGGATGGCTACACCTTC.

Many counts were recorded for this clonotype. V usage is TRBV6-1 and J usage is TRBJ2-4, with D unclear. The CDR3 covers 13 residues. The germline CDR1 and CDR2 sequences are MNHNS and SASEGT. Trimming shortened V by 7 bases and J by 4 bases, and 11 bases separated the two germline ends. CDR3 loop: CASTPFGKNIQYF. CDR3 in DNA: TGTGCCAGCACTCCATTCGGGAAAAACATTCAGTACTTC.

This sequence joins TRBV20-1 and TRBJ2-5, with D possibly being TRBD2 (6 bases). From germline, CDR1 is DFQATT and CDR2 SNEGSKA (reference sequence). CDR3 length equals 13 residues. Trimming removed 7 bases at V and 4 bases at J, with 16 bases between. The CDR3 loop reads CSVYSGDGETQYF. The CDR3 DNA is TGCAGTGTATACTCGGGGGACGGAGAGACCCAGTACTTC.

This clonotype was counted at least ten times. The rearrangement joins TRBV7-3 to TRBJ1-2; D is possibly TRBD1 (5 bases). CDR1 and CDR2 (germline): SGHTA, FQGTGA. The ends were cut back, 6 bases at V and 7 bases at J, with 15 bases in the middle. The CDR3 has 13 amino acids. CDR3 region: CASSPAQDSGYTF. The CDR3 DNA reads TGTGCCAGCAGTCCGGCCCAAGACAGTGGCTACACCTTC.

This clonotype was detected many times. V gene TRBV6-5 combines with J gene TRBJ2-7, with D tentatively TRBD2 (6 bases). V lost 2 bases and J 1 base, leaving 12 bases between the germline ends. The CDR3 covers 15 residues. The germline gives CDR1 MNHEY, CDR2 SVGAGI. The CDR3 spells CASSYGAGPSYEQYF. The DNA of the CDR3 is TGTGCCAGCAGTTACGGAGCGGGTCCATCCTACGAGCAGTACTTC.

V and J are TRBV29-1 and TRBJ1-1; weak D call: TRBD1 (6 bases). V dropped 5 bases and J dropped 1 base, with 20 bases sitting between them. CDR1 is SQVTM, CDR2 ANQGSEA, per germline. The CDR3 is 16 residues long. CDR3 sequence reads: CSVSWTADFSNTEAFF. CDR3 DNA sequence: TGCAGCGTTAGCTGGACAGCTGATTTTTCGAACACTGAAGCTTTCTTT.

This clonotype was seen repeatedly, ten times or more. This rearrangement joins TRBV29-1 to TRBJ2-2; 12 bases line up with TRBD1. The CDR3 has 15 residues. Germline V gives CDR1 SQVTM, CDR2 ANQGSEA. The ends lost 5 bases at V and 7 bases at J; junction bases unmatched: 8. The CDR3: CSVPSGQGAGGELFF. CDR3 in DNA: TGCAGCGTTCCGTCGGGACAGGGGGCTGGCGGGGAGCTGTTTTTT.

Comment on this clonotype: A much larger clone is a single base away; this may be a read error. The chain links TRBV28 to TRBJ1-5; 12 bases line up with TRBD1. The CDR3 consists of 15 residues. CDR1 MDHEN and CDR2 SYDVKM come from the germline V gene. After removal of 7 bases from V and 7 bases from J, the junction contained 8 bases not matched to a gene. DNA for the CDR3: TGTGCCAGCAACCCGGGACAGGGGGCCGGGCAGCCCCAGCATTTT. This gives the protein CASNPGQGAGQPQHF.

This clonotype has at least ten counts. The rearrangement uses TRBV28 and TRBJ2-7; a weak D match, TRBD2 (6 bases). The CDR3 consists of 14 residues. Trimming left V 3 bases short and J 5 bases short, with 14 bases between. CDR1 is MDHEN and CDR2 is SYDVKM in the germline V gene. DNA of the CDR3: TGTGCCAGCAGTTTTGATCCACGGGGGAACGAGCAGTACTTC. This codes for CASSFDPRGNEQYF.

This clonotype was detected only a few times. J is TRBJ2-5 and V is TRBV9; D uncertain. Trimming shortened V by 4 bases and J by 4 bases, and 14 bases separated the two germline ends. The CDR3 has 14 amino acids. Per the germline V gene, CDR1 is SGDLS and CDR2 is YYNGEE. CDR3 sequence reads: CASSFSRTGETQYF. CDR3 nucleotide sequence: TGTGCCAGCAGCTTCAGTAGGACGGGAGAGACCCAGTACTTC.

This clonotype was found many times. The chain employs TRBV6-2 or TRBV6-3 and TRBJ2-7, with TRBD1 matching over 7 bases. This CDR3 contains 15 residues. Per germline, CDR1 MNHEY and CDR2 SVGEGT. The trim removed 8 bases at V and 2 bases at J, leaving 12 bases unmatched. CDR3 DNA: TGTGCCAGCCGTCGGTCTGGACAGGCCCCCTACGAGCAGTACTTC. This translates into CASRRSGQAPYEQYF.

The rearrangement joins TRBV4-2 to TRBJ2-3, with 9 bases fitting TRBD2. The CDR3 runs to 17 residues. Germline V gene data show CDR1 as LGHNA and CDR2 as YNFKEQ. Germline trimming cut 0 bases from V and 4 bases from J; bases unmatched to any gene: 8. CDR3: CASSQDRAGGPADTQYF. The CDR3 coding sequence is TGTGCCAGCAGCCAAGATCGGGCGGGAGGGCCCGCAGATACGCAGTATTTT.

This clonotype has at least ten counts. The chain has TRBV7-3 and TRBJ2-7; possible D gene TRBD1, 5 bases. Germline CDR1 and CDR2: SGHTA and FQGTGA. The V gene lost 5 bases and the J gene lost 2 bases, with 16 bases spanning the gap. This CDR3 spans 15 amino acids. The CDR3 DNA is TGTGCCAGCAGCAATACAGGATCTGGCACCTACGAGCAGTACTTC. Residues: CASSNTGSGTYEQYF.

This clonotype showed up many times. In nucleotides, the CDR3 is TGCAGTGCTCCAGGGGACGGGGATCAGCCCCAGCATTTT. It yields the protein CSAPGDGDQPQHF. The chain recombines TRBV20-1 with TRBJ1-5; maybe TRBD1 (6 bases). Germline CDR1 is DFQATT and CDR2 is SNEGSKA (reference sequence). V lost 5 bases to trimming and J lost 5 bases, with 13 bases between them. This CDR3 is 13 amino acids long.

This clonotype was counted at least ten times. In DNA, the CDR3 is TGCGCCAGCAGCTTGGCGCGGCAGCTAGATACGCAGTATTTT. It specifies CASSLARQLDTQYF. This chain connects TRBV5-1 to TRBJ2-3; D is undetermined. Germline loops: CDR1 SGHRS, CDR2 YFSETQ. Between the trimmed V and J ends, which lost 0 bases and 5 bases, there was a span of 10 bases. The CDR3 is made up of 14 amino acids.

This clonotype was detected a few times. This chain uses TRBV12-3 or TRBV12-4 with TRBJ1-1, with D possibly TRBD1 on 5 matching bases. V lost 3 bases and J lost 0, with 20 bases in between. CDR3 length: 18 amino acids. The CDR3 nucleotides are TGTGCCAGCAGTTTCCCCCGGGGGGGGAGATCGATGAACACTGAAGCTTTCTTT. Its protein product is CASSFPRGGRSMNTEAFF.

This clonotype was counted at least ten times. The chain carries TRBV7-9 and TRBJ1-1; 7 nucleotides agree with TRBD1. CDR3 length equals 14 residues. The germline CDR1 and CDR2 sequences are SEHNR and FQNEAQ (reference sequence). Trimming cost V 0 bases and J 7 bases; bases outside gene matches: 5. CDR3 amino acids: CASSLARGHGEAFF. The CDR3 DNA sequence: TGTGCCAGCAGCTTAGCAAGGGGGCACGGTGAAGCTTTCTTT. Using reference TRBV7-9 and TRBJ1-1 for the parts outside the CDR3, the full variable domain is DTGVSQNPRHKITKRGQNVTFRCDPISEHNRLYWYRQTLGQGPEFLTYFQNEAQLEKSRLLSDRFSAERPKGSFSTLEIQRTEQGDSAMYLCASSLARGHGEAFFGQGTRLTVV.

This clonotype was seen ten or more times. The V and J genes are TRBV5-5 and TRBJ1-2; D may be TRBD1 (6 bases). Germline V gene sequence: CDR1 SGHKS, CDR2 YYEKEE (reference sequence). This CDR3 region has 16 residues. V was trimmed by 2 bases and J by 2 bases, leaving 16 bases between them. The CDR3 coding sequence is TGTGCCAGCAGCTTTATTATAAGGGGGAGCAACTATGGCTACACCTTC. Amino acid sequence: CASSFIIRGSNYGYTF. Drawing the rest from reference TRBV5-5 and TRBJ1-2, the complete variable domain is DAGVTQSPTHLIKTRGQQVTLRCSPISGHKSVSWYQQVLGQGPQFIFQYYEKEERGRGNFPDRFSARQFPNYSSELNVNALLLGDSALYLCASSFIIRGSNYGYTFGSGTRLTVV.